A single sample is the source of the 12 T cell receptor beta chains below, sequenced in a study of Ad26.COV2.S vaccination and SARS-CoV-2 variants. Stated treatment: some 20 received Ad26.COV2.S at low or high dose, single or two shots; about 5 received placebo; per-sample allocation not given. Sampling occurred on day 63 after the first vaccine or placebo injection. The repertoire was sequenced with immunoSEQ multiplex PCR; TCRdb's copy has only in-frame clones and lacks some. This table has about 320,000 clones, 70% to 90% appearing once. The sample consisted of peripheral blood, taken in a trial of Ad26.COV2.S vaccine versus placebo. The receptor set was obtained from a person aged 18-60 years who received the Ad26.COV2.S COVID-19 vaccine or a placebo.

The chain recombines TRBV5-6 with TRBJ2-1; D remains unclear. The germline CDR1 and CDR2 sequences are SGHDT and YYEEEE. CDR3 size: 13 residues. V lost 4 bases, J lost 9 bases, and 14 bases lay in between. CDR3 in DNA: TGTGCCAGCAGCCGCCCCGGGTTTTTTGAGCAGTTCTTC. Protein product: CASSRPGFFEQFF. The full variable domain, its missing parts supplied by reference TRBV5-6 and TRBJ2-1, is DAGVTQSPTHLIKTRGQQVTLRCSPKSGHDTVSWYQQALGQGPQFIFQYYEEEERQRGNFPDRFSGHQFPNYSSELNVNALLLGDSALYLCASSRPGFFEQFFGPGTRLTVL.

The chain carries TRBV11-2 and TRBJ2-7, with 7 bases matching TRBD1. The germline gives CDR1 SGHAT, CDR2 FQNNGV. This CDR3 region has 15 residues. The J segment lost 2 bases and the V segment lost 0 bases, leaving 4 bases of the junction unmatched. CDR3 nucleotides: TGTGCCAGCAGCTTAGACAGGGGGATCACCTACGAGCAGTACTTC. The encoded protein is CASSLDRGITYEQYF.

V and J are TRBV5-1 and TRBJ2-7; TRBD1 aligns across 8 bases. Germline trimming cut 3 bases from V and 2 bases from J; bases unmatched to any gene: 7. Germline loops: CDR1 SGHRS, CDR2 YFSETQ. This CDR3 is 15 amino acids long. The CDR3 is CASSYGQGATYEQYF. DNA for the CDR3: TGCGCCAGCAGCTACGGGCAGGGGGCTACCTACGAGCAGTACTTC.

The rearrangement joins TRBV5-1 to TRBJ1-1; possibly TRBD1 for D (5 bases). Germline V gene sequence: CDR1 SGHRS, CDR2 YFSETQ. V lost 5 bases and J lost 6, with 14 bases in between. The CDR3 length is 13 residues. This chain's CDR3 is CASSVLRTSEAFF. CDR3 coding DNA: TGCGCCAGCAGTGTATTGCGGACATCTGAAGCTTTCTTT.

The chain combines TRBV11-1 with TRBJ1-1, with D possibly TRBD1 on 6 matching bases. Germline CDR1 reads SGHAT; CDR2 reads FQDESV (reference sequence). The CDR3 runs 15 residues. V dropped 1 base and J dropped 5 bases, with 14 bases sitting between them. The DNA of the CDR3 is TGTGCCAGCAGCTTAGGCACAGGGAGGGGAACTGAAGCTTTCTTT. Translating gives CASSLGTGRGTEAFF.

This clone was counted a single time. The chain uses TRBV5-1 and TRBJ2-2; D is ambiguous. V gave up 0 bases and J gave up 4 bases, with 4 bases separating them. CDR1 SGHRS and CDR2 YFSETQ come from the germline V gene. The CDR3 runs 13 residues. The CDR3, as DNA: TGCGCCAGCAGCTTGGGTATCACCGGGGAGCTGTTTTTT. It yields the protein CASSLGITGELFF.

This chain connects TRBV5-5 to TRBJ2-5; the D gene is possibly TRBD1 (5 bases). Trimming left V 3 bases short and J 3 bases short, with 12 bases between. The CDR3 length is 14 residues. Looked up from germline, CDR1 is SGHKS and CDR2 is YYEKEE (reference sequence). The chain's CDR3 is CASSWGPVEETQYF. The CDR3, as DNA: TGTGCCAGCAGCTGGGGCCCGGTCGAAGAGACCCAGTACTTC.

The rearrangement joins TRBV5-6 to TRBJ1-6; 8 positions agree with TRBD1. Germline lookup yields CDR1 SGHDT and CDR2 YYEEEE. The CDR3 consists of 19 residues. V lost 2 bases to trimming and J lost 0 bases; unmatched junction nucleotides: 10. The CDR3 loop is CASSLRDRGHSSYNSPLHF. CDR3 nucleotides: TGTGCCAGCAGCTTACGTGACAGGGGCCACAGCTCCTATAATTCACCCCTCCACTTT.

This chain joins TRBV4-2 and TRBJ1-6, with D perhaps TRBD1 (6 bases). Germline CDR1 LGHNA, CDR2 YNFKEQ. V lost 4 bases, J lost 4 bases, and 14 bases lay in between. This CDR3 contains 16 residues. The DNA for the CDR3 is TGTGCCAGCAGCCCCGTTGGACAGCTTTATAATTCACCCCTCCACTTT. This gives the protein CASSPVGQLYNSPLHF.

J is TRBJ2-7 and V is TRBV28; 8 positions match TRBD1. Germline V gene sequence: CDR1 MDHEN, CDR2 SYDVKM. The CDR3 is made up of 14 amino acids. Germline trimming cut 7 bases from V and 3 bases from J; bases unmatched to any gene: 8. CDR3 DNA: TGTGCCAGCACCCGGACAGGGATAAACTACGAGCAGTACTTC. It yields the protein CASTRTGINYEQYF.

The chain's CDR3 is CASSDRRQGASPLHF. In nucleotides, the CDR3 is TGTGCCAGCAGTGACCGGCGACAGGGGGCTTCACCCCTCCACTTT. This rearrangement joins TRBV6-4 to TRBJ1-6; 10 bases map to TRBD1. The germline gives CDR1 MRHNA, CDR2 SNTAGT. The V gene end was trimmed by 2 bases and the J gene end by 9 bases; junction bases not matched to a gene: 4. This CDR3 contains 15 residues.

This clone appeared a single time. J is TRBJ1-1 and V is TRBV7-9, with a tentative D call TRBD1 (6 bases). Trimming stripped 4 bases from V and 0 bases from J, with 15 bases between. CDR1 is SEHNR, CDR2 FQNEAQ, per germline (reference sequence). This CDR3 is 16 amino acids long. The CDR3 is CASSSGGLAVNTEAFF. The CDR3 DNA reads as TGTGCCAGCAGCTCTGGGGGGCTCGCAGTGAACACTGAAGCTTTCTTT.